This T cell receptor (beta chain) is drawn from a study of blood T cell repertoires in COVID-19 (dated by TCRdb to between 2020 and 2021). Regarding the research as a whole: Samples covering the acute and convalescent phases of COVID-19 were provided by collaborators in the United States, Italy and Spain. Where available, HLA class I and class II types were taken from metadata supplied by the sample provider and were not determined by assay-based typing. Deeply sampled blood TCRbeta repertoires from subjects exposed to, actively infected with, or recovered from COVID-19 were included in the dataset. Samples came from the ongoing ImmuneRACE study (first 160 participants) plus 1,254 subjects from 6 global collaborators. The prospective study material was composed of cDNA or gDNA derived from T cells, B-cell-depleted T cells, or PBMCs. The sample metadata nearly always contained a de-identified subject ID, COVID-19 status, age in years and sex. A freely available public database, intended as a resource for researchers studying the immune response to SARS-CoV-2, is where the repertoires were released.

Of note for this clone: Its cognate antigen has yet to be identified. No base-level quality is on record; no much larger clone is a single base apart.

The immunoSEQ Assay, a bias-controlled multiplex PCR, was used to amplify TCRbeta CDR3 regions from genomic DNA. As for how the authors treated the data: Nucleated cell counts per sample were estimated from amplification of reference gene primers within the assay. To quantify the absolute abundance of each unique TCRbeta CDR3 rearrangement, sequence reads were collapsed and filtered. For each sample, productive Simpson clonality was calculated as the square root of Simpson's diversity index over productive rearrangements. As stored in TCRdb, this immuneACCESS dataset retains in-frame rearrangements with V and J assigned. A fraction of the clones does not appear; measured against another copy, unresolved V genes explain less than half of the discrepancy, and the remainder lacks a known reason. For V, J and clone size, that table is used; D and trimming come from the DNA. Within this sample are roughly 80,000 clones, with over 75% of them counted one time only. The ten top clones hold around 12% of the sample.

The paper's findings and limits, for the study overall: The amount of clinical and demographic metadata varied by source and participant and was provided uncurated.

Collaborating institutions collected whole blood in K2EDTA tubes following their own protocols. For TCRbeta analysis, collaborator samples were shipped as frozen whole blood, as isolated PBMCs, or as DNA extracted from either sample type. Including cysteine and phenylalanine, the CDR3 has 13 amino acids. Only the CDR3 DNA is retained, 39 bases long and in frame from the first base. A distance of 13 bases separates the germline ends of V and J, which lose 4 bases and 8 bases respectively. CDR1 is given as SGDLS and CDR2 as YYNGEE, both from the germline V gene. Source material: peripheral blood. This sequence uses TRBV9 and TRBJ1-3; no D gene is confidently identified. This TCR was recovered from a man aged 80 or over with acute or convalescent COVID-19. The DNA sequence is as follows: TGTGCCAGCAGCCCTAGGCCCGGGGACACCATATATTTT. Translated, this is CASSPRPGDTIYF.